This is a list of T cell receptor beta chains from one sample in a study of cytomegalovirus exposure and HLA in healthy donors. Libraries were prepared by immunoSEQ multiplex PCR; TCRdb keeps only in-frame clonotypes and omits some of them. The repertoire table contains tens of thousands of clones. Sequencing was carried out using PBMCs. Receptor source: a woman aged 40 to 49 in good health and CMV-seropositive. Both conserved end residues are part of each CDR3. D genes are given only for firm matches.

D	V	J	DNA	CDR3
.	TRBV19	TRBJ2-7	TGTGCCAGTAGCTTCGGGACACGGAATACCTACGAGCAGTACTTC	CASSFGTRNTYEQYF
.	TRBV7-2	TRBJ1-2	TGTGCCAGCAGCTTGAATGTCGGGGGGTCCTATGGCTACACCTTC	CASSLNVGGSYGYTF
.	TRBV7-9	TRBJ1-2	TGTGCCAGCAGCTTAGCCCCCGCGTCCCCGGATGGCTACACCTTC	CASSLAPASPDGYTF
.	TRBV5-4	TRBJ1-1	TGTGCCAGCAGCTTGGGGCTTATGAACACTGAAGCTTTCTTT	CASSLGLMNTEAFF
TRBD2	TRBV7-2	TRBJ2-7	TGTGCCAGCAGCTTAGCGGGACTAGCGAACGAGCAGTACTTC	CASSLAGLANEQYF
TRBD2	TRBV10-3	TRBJ2-7	TGTGCCATCAGTGACCAGGGCCTAGCGGGATCCTACGAGCAGTACTTC	CAISDQGLAGSYEQYF
.	TRBV19	TRBJ2-1	TGTGCCAGTACTATGGGGGGACTCCTCAATGAGCAGTTCTTC	CASTMGGLLNEQFF
.	TRBV13	TRBJ2-7	TGTGCCAGCAGCTCTTCAAACAGGGATTCCTACGAGCAGTACTTC	CASSSSNRDSYEQYF
.	TRBV2	TRBJ1-1	TGTGCCAGCAGTCGAGCTCGGGGGGCGGGAACTGAAGCTTTCTTT	CASSRARGAGTEAFF
.	TRBV7-2	TRBJ2-5	TGTGCCAGCAGCTTATACAGTCAAGAGACCCAGTACTTC	CASSLYSQETQYF
TRBD1	TRBV6-4	TRBJ1-5	TGTGCCAGCAGTGCCGGGACAGGGGGCCAGCCCCAGCATTTC	CASSAGTGGQPQHF
TRBD1	TRBV5-1	TRBJ2-7	TGCGCCAGCAGCTGGGGGACAGGCTACGAGCAGTACTTC	CASSWGTGYEQYF
.	TRBV27	TRBJ1-2	TGTGCCAGCAGTCCTCTTTTATTTAGGACTCAAGGCTATGGCTACACCTTC	CASSPLLFRTQGYGYTF
.	TRBV4-3	TRBJ2-6	TGCGCCAGCAGCCAAGTCTTCGGCTCTGGGGCCAACGTCCTGACTTTC	CASSQVFGSGANVLTF
TRBD1	TRBV28	TRBJ1-2	TGTGCCAGCAGCTCGGGACAGGGGTCCCTCTATGGCTACACCTTC	CASSSGQGSLYGYTF
.	TRBV9	TRBJ1-2	TGTGCCAGCAGCGTAGGAAGCAGGGGAGACTATGGCTACACCTTC	CASSVGSRGDYGYTF
TRBD1	TRBV5-5	TRBJ1-1	TGTGCCAGCAGCCCCTATCTCTTAAGGGACAGGGGCCAACCTGAAGCTTTCTTT	CASSPYLLRDRGQPEAFF
TRBD2	TRBV29-1	TRBJ2-1	TGCAGCGTTGCGACCGGGACTAGCGGGTCCGGGGCCTACAATGAGCAGTTCTTC	CSVATGTSGSGAYNEQFF
.	TRBV21-1	TRBJ1-5	TGTGCCAGCAGCAAACCCGCAGGGGGTCAGCCCCAGCATTTT	CASSKPAGGQPQHF
.	TRBV7-9	TRBJ1-1	TGTGCCAGCAGCTTAGGGACAGAAGCTTTCTTT	CASSLGTEAFF
TRBD1	TRBV28	TRBJ2-6	TGTGCCAGCAGTTTGGGACAGGGGGCCGGGGCCAACGTCCTGACTTTC	CASSLGQGAGANVLTF
.	TRBV10-3	TRBJ1-4	TGTGCCATCAGTTCAGGGGAAACTAATGAAAAACTGTTTTTT	CAISSGETNEKLFF
.	TRBV20-1	TRBJ1-5	TGCAGTGCTAGCCGGGGTCAGCCCCAGCATTTT	CSASRGQPQHF
.	TRBV6-5	TRBJ2-5	TGTGCCAGCAGTTACCGGGACTTAGAGACCCAGTACTTC	CASSYRDLETQYF
TRBD2	TRBV5-6	TRBJ2-5	TGTGCCAGCAGCCCGGGACTATCGGAAGAGACCCAGTACTTC	CASSPGLSEETQYF
TRBD2	TRBV9	TRBJ2-4	TGTGCCAGCAGTATGGGGGGACTAGCGGGAGACATTCAGTACTTC	CASSMGGLAGDIQYF
.	TRBV5-1	TRBJ2-2	TGCGCCAGCAGCTCGACGCCGGGTAGGAACACCGGGGAGCTGTTTTTT	CASSSTPGRNTGELFF
.	TRBV7-8	TRBJ2-5	TGTGCCAGCAGCGTACCCGGGTCCCAAGAGACCCAGTACTTC	CASSVPGSQETQYF
TRBD2	TRBV7-7	TRBJ2-3	TGTGCTAGCAGCCCACAACCTGTAGCGGGAGGAACAGATACGCAGTATTTT	CASSPQPVAGGTDTQYF
TRBD1	TRBV11-1	TRBJ1-1	TGTGCCAGCACCCTTGACAGGGTCACTGAAGCTTTCTTT	CASTLDRVTEAFF
TRBD2	TRBV7-3	TRBJ2-5	TGTGCCAGCAGCTTGAGCGGGGGAGAGACCCAGTACTTC	CASSLSGGETQYF
TRBD1	TRBV6-1	TRBJ1-5	TGTGCCAGCAGCGAGAACAGGGGTCCTCAGCCCCAGCATTTT	CASSENRGPQPQHF
.	TRBV6-1	TRBJ2-1	TGTGCCAGCAGTGATGGGGGGGCAGCCCCTAATGAGCAGTTCTTC	CASSDGGAAPNEQFF
.	TRBV7-8	TRBJ1-2	TGTGCCAGCAGCTTAGCCTATGGGCAGGGGAAGGGCTACACCTTC	CASSLAYGQGKGYTF
TRBD1	TRBV11-2	TRBJ1-2	TGTGCCAGCAGCCCCGACAGGGGGCACGGCTACACCTTC	CASSPDRGHGYTF
TRBD1	TRBV9	TRBJ1-2	TGTGCCAGCAGCACTTGGGACAGCGTGCACTATGGCTACACCTTC	CASSTWDSVHYGYTF